This T cell receptor (beta chain) was captured in a study of Ad26.COV2.S vaccination and SARS-CoV-2 variants. TCRdb keeps only in-frame clones here, not all; method: immunoSEQ multiplex PCR. Of fewer than 400,000 clones listed, approximately 86% were seen once; the top ten hold approximately 2.1%. Treatment defined: some 19 received Ad26.COV2.S at low or high dose, single or two shots; a few received placebo; per-sample allocation not given. On day 63 after the first injection, vaccine and placebo recipients gave samples. Trimming at V came to 4 bases and at J to 5 bases, leaving 11 bases not matched to a gene. Germline lookup yields CDR1 MNHNS and CDR2 SASEGT. The CDR3 is 16 residues long.

The origin of this receptor is a person aged 18 to 65 who received the Ad26.COV2.S COVID-19 vaccine or a placebo. The material sequenced was peripheral blood, taken in a trial of Ad26.COV2.S vaccine versus placebo. The V gene is TRBV6-1, the J gene TRBJ2-5; 9 nucleotides agree with TRBD2. The CDR3 sequence: CASSARAGGYLETQYF. As DNA, the CDR3 is TGTGCCAGCAGTGCTCGGGCGGGGGGGTATTTGGAGACCCAGTACTTC.